Described below is a single T cell receptor (beta chain) sequence and its context. As yet, its antigen is unknown. The data were taken from a study of cytomegalovirus exposure and HLA in healthy donors. CDR1 and CDR2 (germline): LNHDA, SQIVND (reference sequence). The CDR3 runs 17 residues. Trimming shortened V by 6 bases and J by 0 bases, and 18 bases separated the two germline ends. PCR amplification relied on 60 Vbeta primers (plus 13 Jbeta primers). Authors' methods: An analysis performed later counted roughly 80 million unique TCR beta chains (roughly 11 million of them shared). Some clones are missing from TCRdb's copy, which holds only in-frame ones; the method was immunoSEQ multiplex PCR. The DNA gave D and trimming, while V, J and clone size come from that table. The profile covers approximately 110,000 clones, with approximately 70% appearing a single time and roughly 8.7% taken by the ten largest.

General study points: A later analysis revealed that TCR association rates differed between HLA loci, peaking at DRB1 and bottoming out at HLA-C. No immune exposure information besides CMV serostatus was available.

Material for sequencing was PBMCs. The chain recombines TRBV19 with TRBJ1-5, with a possible D match to TRBD1 (5 bases). The sequence derives from a man aged 30 to 39 in good health and CMV-seropositive. CDR3 loop: CASRDTVFLYSNQPQHF. The CDR3 DNA is TGTGCCAGTAGGGACACGGTGTTCCTATATAGCAATCAGCCCCAGCATTTT.